This TCR beta chain originates from a study of beta chain features in type 1 diabetes. TCRB transcripts that were expressed got sequenced, as all of the isolated RNA had been reverse transcribed. Measured with immunoSEQ multiplex PCR; TCRdb has only the in-frame clones, and not every one. The sample records 970,000 or so clones, 15% to 20% being singletons. Trimming took 2 bases from V and 3 from J, leaving 14 bases between them. The CDR3 loop spans 15 amino acids. Germline loops: CDR1 MNHNY, CDR2 SVGAGI (reference sequence). In its sample, this clone was seen a few times. The sequenced sample was naive CD4+ T cells from blood. This receptor was identified in a woman between 18 and 29 years old in good health. The chain carries TRBV6-6 and TRBJ2-7; D perhaps matches TRBD2 (5 bases). CDR3 residues: CASSYAAKGVYEQYF. In DNA form, the CDR3 reads TGTGCCAGCAGTTACGCCGCGAAGGGAGTCTACGAGCAGTACTTC.